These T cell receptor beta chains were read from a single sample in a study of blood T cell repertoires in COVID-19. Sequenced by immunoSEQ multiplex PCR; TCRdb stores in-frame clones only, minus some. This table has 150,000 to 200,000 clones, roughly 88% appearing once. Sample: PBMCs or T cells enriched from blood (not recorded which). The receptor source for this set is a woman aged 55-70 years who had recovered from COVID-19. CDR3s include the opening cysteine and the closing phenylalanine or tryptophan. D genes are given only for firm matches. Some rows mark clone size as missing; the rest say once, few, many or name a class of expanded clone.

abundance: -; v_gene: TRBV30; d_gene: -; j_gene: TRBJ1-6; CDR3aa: CAWRTPGGSPLHF
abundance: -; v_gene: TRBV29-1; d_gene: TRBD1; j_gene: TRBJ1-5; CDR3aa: CSAQGASNQPQHF
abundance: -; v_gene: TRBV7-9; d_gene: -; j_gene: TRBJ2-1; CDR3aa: CASSLAVSAQHEQFF
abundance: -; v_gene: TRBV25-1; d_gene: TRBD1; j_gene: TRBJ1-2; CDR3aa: CASSRVGDRGYGYTF
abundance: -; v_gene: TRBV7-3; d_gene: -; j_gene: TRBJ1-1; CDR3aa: CASSLMSGTNTEAFF
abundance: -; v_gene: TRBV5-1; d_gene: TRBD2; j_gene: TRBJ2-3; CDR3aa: CASSWRLAASTDTQYF
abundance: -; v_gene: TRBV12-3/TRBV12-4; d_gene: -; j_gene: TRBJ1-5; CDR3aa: CASTLDHAQPQHF
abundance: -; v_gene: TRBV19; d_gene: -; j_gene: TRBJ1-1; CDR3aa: CASSIGVQGRGTEAFF
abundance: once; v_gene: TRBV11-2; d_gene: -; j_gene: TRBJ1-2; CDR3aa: CASSSNRVPYGYTF
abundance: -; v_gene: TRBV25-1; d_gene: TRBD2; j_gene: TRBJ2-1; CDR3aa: CASSSRLAGVNEQFF
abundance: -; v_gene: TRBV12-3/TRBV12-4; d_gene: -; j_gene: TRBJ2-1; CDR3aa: CASSFRVGDEQFF
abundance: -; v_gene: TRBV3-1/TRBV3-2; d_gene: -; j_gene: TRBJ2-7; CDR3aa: CASSQVASASYEQYF
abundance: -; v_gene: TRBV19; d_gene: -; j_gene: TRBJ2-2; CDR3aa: CASSYRAVGELFF
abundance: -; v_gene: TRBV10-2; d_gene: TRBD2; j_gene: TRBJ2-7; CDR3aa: CASSEQPNGGREYF
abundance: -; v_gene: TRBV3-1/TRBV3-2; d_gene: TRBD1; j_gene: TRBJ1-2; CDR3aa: CASSQNRGPYGYTF
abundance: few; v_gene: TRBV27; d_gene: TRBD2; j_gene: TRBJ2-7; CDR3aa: CASSHSGSSYEQYF
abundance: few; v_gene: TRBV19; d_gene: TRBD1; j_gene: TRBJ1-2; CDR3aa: CASTGQGRLYGYTF
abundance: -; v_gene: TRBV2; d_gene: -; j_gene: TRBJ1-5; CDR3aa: CASSEALQGSQPQHF
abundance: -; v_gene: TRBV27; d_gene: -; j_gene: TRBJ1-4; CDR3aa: CASSRKGTNEKLFF
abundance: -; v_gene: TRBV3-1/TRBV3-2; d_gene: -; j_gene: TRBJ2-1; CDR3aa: CASSQALTYNEQFF
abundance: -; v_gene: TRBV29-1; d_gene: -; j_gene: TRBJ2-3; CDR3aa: CSVEDSGDGSDTQYF
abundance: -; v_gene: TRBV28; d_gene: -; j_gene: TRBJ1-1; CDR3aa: CASSSSDLNTEAFF
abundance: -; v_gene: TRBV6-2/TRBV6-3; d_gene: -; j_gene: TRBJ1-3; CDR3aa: CASSYSDLGGARNTIYF
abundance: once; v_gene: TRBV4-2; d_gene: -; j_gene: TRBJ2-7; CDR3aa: CASSQDTGGWDPYEQYF
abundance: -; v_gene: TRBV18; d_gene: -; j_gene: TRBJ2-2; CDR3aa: CASSLDTGELFF
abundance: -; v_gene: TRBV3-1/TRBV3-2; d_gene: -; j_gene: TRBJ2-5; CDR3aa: CASSLRGWETQYF
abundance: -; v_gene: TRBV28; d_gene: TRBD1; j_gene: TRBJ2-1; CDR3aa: CASSLGGEVLNEQFF
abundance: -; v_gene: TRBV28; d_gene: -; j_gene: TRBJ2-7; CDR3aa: CASSLTLPRQYF
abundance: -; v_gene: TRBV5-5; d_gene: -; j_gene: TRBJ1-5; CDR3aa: CASSVDTGHNQPQHF
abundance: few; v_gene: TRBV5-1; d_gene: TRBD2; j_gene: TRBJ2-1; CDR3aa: CASSLAPPGGTSSYNEQFF
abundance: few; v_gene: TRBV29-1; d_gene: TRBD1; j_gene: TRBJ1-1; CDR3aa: CSVEGTGTGTLVEAFF
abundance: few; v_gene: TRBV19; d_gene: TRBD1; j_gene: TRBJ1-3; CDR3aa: CASGDRATGSSIYF
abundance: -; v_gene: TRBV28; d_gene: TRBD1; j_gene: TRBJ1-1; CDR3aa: CASRGQGGTEAFF
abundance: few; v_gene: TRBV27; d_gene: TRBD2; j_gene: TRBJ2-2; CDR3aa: CASSLGLADGELFF
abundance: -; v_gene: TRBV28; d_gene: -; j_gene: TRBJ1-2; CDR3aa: CASSFVGRVNYGYTF
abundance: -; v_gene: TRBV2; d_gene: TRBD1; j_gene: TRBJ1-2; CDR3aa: CASSLGQGYGYTF
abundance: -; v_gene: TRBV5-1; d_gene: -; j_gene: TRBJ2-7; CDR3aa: CASSFGGVTYEQYF
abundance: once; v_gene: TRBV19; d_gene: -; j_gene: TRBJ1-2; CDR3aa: CASSIDWTSNYGYTF
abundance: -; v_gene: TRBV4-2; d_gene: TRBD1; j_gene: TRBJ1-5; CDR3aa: CASSQGSDRAGQPQHF
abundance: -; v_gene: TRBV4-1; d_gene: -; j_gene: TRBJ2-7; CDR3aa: CASSRAPPGGLRGREQYF
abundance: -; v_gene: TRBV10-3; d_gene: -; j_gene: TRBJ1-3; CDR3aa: CATAESGNTIYF
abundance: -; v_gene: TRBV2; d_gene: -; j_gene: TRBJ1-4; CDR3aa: CASSVYEKLFF
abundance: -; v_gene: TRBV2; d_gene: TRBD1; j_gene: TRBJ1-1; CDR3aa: CASSVTRGQGTEAFF